This entry lists 32 T cell receptor beta chains sequenced from one sample in a study of human T cells and chemical hapten exposure (dated by TCRdb to 2020 to 2023). This specimen's time point label, interpreted: patch test 3, about 24 weeks after DPC sensitization. Reading the label with the study, this specimen's treatment or condition is: therapeutic diphenylcyclopropenone sensitization with weekly scalp DPC. Library preparation used RACE. TCRdb lists the instrument as NextSeq 500. TCRdb redid the processing of the public reads, applying fastp at Q25 and MiXCR, and retained in-frame beta chains. Merged by CDR3 protein, the rows form single entries marked with the most common genes and DNA. Recorded for this sample are 82,000 or so distinct CDR3 sequences; approximately 12% of them occurred a single time. The ten largest clones represent around 5.8% of the sample. The sample here was whole blood, taken in connection with sensitization to the hapten diphenylcyclopropenone (DPC). The receptor source for this set is a woman aged 45-65 years with alopecia areata. Some clones in this sample may be carry-over from other donors' samples.

J is TRBJ1-5 and V is TRBV27; 8 bases agree with TRBD1. From germline, CDR1 is MNHEY and CDR2 SMNVEV (reference sequence). The CDR3 runs to 12 residues. With V trimmed by 5 bases and J by 7 bases, 1 base remained unmatched. In DNA, the CDR3 is TGTGCCAGCAGTGCAGGGGGCCAGCCCCAGCATTTT. The encoded protein is CASSAGGQPQHF.

This rearrangement joins TRBV20-1 to TRBJ1-2; D gene uncertain. This CDR3 is built from 11 residues. The V gene lost 3 bases and the J gene lost 8 bases, with 10 bases spanning the gap. The V gene's germline CDR1 is DFQATT and CDR2 SNEGSKA (reference sequence). CDR3 region: CSASRDSGYTF. CDR3 DNA: TGCAGTGCTAGTCGAGATAGCGGCTACACCTTC.

The chain employs TRBV10-3 and TRBJ2-1; 12 nucleotides line up with TRBD2. The CDR3 covers 17 residues. The J segment lost 3 bases and the V segment lost 3 bases, leaving 6 bases of the junction unmatched. In germline, CDR1 is ENHRY, CDR2 SYGVKD. The CDR3 reads CAISEASGRALYNEQFF. The CDR3, as DNA: TGTGCCATCAGTGAAGCTAGCGGGAGGGCCCTCTACAATGAGCAGTTCTTC.

Ten or more counts support this clonotype. The chain employs TRBV20-1 and TRBJ2-2, with 11 bases matching TRBD2. J lost 1 base, V lost 6 bases, and 7 bases had no gene match. The germline V gene has CDR1 DFQATT and CDR2 SNEGSKA (reference sequence). This CDR3 contains 16 residues. CDR3 region: CSALRSGRGNTGELFF. In nucleotides, the CDR3 is TGCAGTGCATTACGTAGCGGGAGGGGGAACACCGGGGAGCTGTTTTTT.

In its sample, this clonotype was seen many times. This rearrangement joins TRBV7-8 to TRBJ1-1; D is perhaps TRBD1 (6 bases). Germline V gives CDR1 SGHVS, CDR2 FQNEAQ. Trimming stripped 8 bases from V and 10 bases from J, with 17 bases between. The CDR3 is 12 residues long. CDR3 bases: TGTGCCAGCGCTGCTAACAGGGTGGGAGCTTTCTTT. Amino acids: CASAANRVGAFF.

This clonotype has a count of ten or more. The chain carries TRBV6-1 and TRBJ1-2; D gene unclear. Germline V lookup: CDR1 MNHNS, CDR2 SASEGT. The ends were cut back, 4 bases at V and 0 bases at J, with 9 bases in the middle. The CDR3 is 14 amino acids. The CDR3 DNA reads TGTGCCAGCAGTGGGGCCCGGACTAACTATGGCTACACCTTC. The encoded protein is CASSGARTNYGYTF.

This clonotype occurred a few times. The chain employs TRBV20-1 and TRBJ1-1, with D possibly TRBD1 on 5 matching bases. The CDR3 loop spans 13 amino acids. Trimming left V 0 bases short and J 1 base short, with 6 bases between. The germline CDR1 and CDR2 sequences are DFQATT and SNEGSKA (reference sequence). In DNA, the CDR3 is TGCAGTGCTAGAGATGGGGGGAACACTGAAGCTTTCTTT. Its translation is CSARDGGNTEAFF.

The gene calls are TRBV18 and TRBJ1-3, with a tentative D call TRBD1 (5 bases). CDR1 KGHSH and CDR2 LQKENI come from the germline V gene. V lost 6 bases, J lost 0 bases, and 15 bases lay in between. CDR3 size: 16 residues. The CDR3 DNA is TGTGCCAGCTCGCTTTCTACAGGCGACTCTGGAAACACCATATATTTT. Its translation: CASSLSTGDSGNTIYF.

This clonotype occurred a few times. This sequence joins TRBV6-1 and TRBJ2-7; perhaps TRBD2 as D (5 bases). This CDR3 is built from 14 residues. V lost 7 bases to trimming and J lost 0 bases, with 13 bases between them. Looked up from germline, CDR1 is MNHNS and CDR2 is SASEGT. The CDR3 DNA reads as TGTGCCAGCATGAGGGCAGAGAGCTCCTACGAGCAGTACTTC. It codes for CASMRAESSYEQYF.

This clonotype showed up many times. V and J are TRBV18 and TRBJ1-6; D uncertain. The germline V and J ends were trimmed by 0 bases and 10 bases, with 7 bases remaining between them. The V gene's germline CDR1 is KGHSH and CDR2 LQKENI. This CDR3 has 13 amino acids. In DNA form, the CDR3 reads TGTGCCAGCTCACCACCCAGACAATCACCCCTCCACTTT. It translates to CASSPPRQSPLHF.

This chain uses TRBV3-1 with TRBJ2-2; 8 bases agree with TRBD2. The CDR3 covers 18 residues. Germline V gene lookup returns CDR1 LGHDT and CDR2 YNNKEL (reference sequence). V gave up 0 bases and J gave up 4 bases; unmatched junction bases: 10. The DNA for the CDR3 is TGTGCCAGCAGCCAAGAGTATTTGATCGGGAGGGGCACCGGGGAGCTGTTTTTT. Encoded protein: CASSQEYLIGRGTGELFF.

About this clonotype itself: It may be a read error: a sequence one base away is much more abundant. The chain recombines TRBV7-3 with TRBJ1-6, with D possibly TRBD1 on 5 matching bases. V lost 4 bases, J lost 6 bases, and 13 bases lay in between. CDR1 is SGHTA and CDR2 is FQGTGA in the germline V gene. CDR3 length: 15 residues. The CDR3 sequence: CASSSGIGANSPLHF. The CDR3 DNA reads as TGTGCCAGCAGCTCCGGGATAGGGGCTAATTCACCCCTCCACTTT.

The rearrangement links TRBV4-1 to TRBJ1-2; 9 bases line up with TRBD1. Germline trimming cut 2 bases from V and 4 bases from J; bases unmatched to any gene: 2. This CDR3 spans 14 amino acids. Germline assignment: CDR1 MGHRA and CDR2 YSYEKL. Here the CDR3 reads CASSQPGQGYGYTF. The CDR3 DNA is TGCGCCAGCAGCCAACCGGGACAGGGCTATGGCTACACCTTC.

This clonotype has ten or more counts. The rearrangement joins TRBV20-1 to TRBJ2-1, with D possibly matching TRBD2 (6 bases). This CDR3 contains 13 residues. V lost 5 bases and J 5 bases, leaving 13 bases between the germline ends. Looked up from germline, CDR1 is DFQATT and CDR2 is SNEGSKA (reference sequence). The CDR3 DNA follows: TGCAGTGCTGCGGGACTTCCCAACAATGAGCAGTTCTTC. The encoded protein is CSAAGLPNNEQFF.

This clonotype was seen ten or more times. CDR3 nucleotide sequence: TGCAGTGCTTACACGACCGGCAGCAATCAGCCCCAGCATTTT. It codes for CSAYTTGSNQPQHF. This chain connects TRBV20-1 to TRBJ1-5; D is unresolved. The CDR3 length is 14 residues. Germline assignment: CDR1 DFQATT and CDR2 SNEGSKA (reference sequence). Deletions cut 5 bases from V and 1 base from J, with 12 bases between.

This clonotype was detected many times. The J gene is TRBJ1-5, the V gene TRBV6-6, with 9 bases identical to TRBD1. The CDR3 is 15 residues long. Germline assignment: CDR1 MNHNY and CDR2 SVGAGI (reference sequence). The V gene end was trimmed by 6 bases and the J gene end by 4 bases; junction bases not matched to a gene: 7. The CDR3 is CASSPDRGSNQPQHF. CDR3 coding DNA: TGTGCCAGCAGCCCCGACAGGGGGTCAAATCAGCCCCAGCATTTT.

This clonotype was counted only a few times. The V gene is TRBV6-1, the J gene TRBJ2-1; unclear D gene. Germline CDR1 is MNHNS and CDR2 is SASEGT. With 1 base removed from V and 12 bases from J, the gap between germline ends came to 16 bases. The CDR3 consists of 14 residues. The CDR3 region has the DNA TGTGCCAGCAGTGAAGAAATCGGGCGAAGTGTGCAGTTCTTC. It is translated as CASSEEIGRSVQFF.

This chain joins TRBV27 and TRBJ1-5; D remains ambiguous. With 3 bases removed from V and 7 bases from J, the gap between germline ends came to 13 bases. The V gene's germline CDR1 is MNHEY and CDR2 SMNVEV (reference sequence). CDR3 size: 14 residues. The CDR3 sequence is CASSFSWGGQPQHF. The CDR3 nucleotides read TGTGCCAGCAGTTTCTCTTGGGGTGGGCAGCCCCAGCATTTT.

This clonotype was detected many times. The chain has TRBV6-4 and TRBJ2-1, with D possibly TRBD2 on 6 matching bases. V lost 4 bases and J 4 bases, leaving 8 bases between the germline ends. The CDR3 totals 13 residues. CDR1 MRHNA and CDR2 SNTAGT come from the germline V gene. The DNA for the CDR3 is TGTGCCAGCAGTGTAGCGGAATACAATGAGCAGTTCTTC. This codes for CASSVAEYNEQFF.

This clonotype was counted many times. The rearrangement links TRBV2 to TRBJ1-1, with TRBD1 identical over 7 bases. V lost 2 bases, J lost 5 bases, and 5 bases stayed unmatched. CDR1 is SNHLY, CDR2 FYNNEI, per germline. The CDR3 contains 14 residues. DNA for the CDR3: TGTGCCAGCAGTGAACAGACAGGGAGAACTGAAGCTTTCTTT. Its translation: CASSEQTGRTEAFF.

This clonotype came up a few times. The V and J genes are TRBV3-1 and TRBJ1-5; possible D gene TRBD1, 5 bases. Looked up from germline, CDR1 is LGHDT and CDR2 is YNNKEL (reference sequence). There are 14 residues in the CDR3. Trimming cost V 0 bases and J 9 bases, with 12 bases left between them. CDR3 coding DNA: TGTGCCAGCAGCCAAGACGCGAGGGGCTCGCCCCAGCATTTT. Protein: CASSQDARGSPQHF.

At least ten counts were recorded for this clonotype. V gene TRBV14 combines with J gene TRBJ2-1, with a weak D call TRBD2 (5 bases). The V end was cut by 4 bases, the J end by 4 bases, with 17 bases between. The CDR3 extends over 16 amino acids. Germline V gene sequence: CDR1 SGHDN, CDR2 FVKESK. CDR3 DNA sequence: TGTGCCAGCAGCCCCGGGATCGCGCTCTCGTACAATGAGCAGTTCTTC. Translating it yields CASSPGIALSYNEQFF.

This clonotype was counted a few times. J is TRBJ2-2 and V is TRBV9; 7 nucleotides align to TRBD2. Germline CDR1 is SGDLS and CDR2 is YYNGEE. The CDR3 consists of 16 residues. The junction had 6 bases not matched to a gene; V was cut back by 0 bases and J by 4 bases. The CDR3 nucleotides read TGTGCCAGCAGCGTAGCGGGGGGAGGGGCCACCGGGGAGCTGTTTTTT. Its translation is CASSVAGGGATGELFF.

This clonotype was recorded at least ten times. The rearrangement links TRBV12-3 or TRBV12-4 to TRBJ2-7; D gene ambiguous. Trimming stripped 1 base from V and 3 bases from J, with 4 bases between. This CDR3 contains 12 residues. CDR3 DNA: TGTGCCAGCAGTTTAGAGGGCTACGAGCAGTACTTC. Translated, it gives CASSLEGYEQYF.

This clonotype showed up many times. This chain links TRBV30 with TRBJ2-3; no firm D call. Germline-derived CDR1 and CDR2 are GTSNPN and SVGIG (reference sequence). The CDR3 runs 12 residues. Trimming cost V 3 bases and J 11 bases, with 15 bases left between them. CDR3 region: CAWSPNGLEQYF. CDR3 in DNA: TGTGCCTGGAGCCCAAACGGGCTAGAGCAGTATTTT.

The sample holds many counts of this clonotype. The V gene is TRBV4-1, the J gene TRBJ2-7, with TRBD1 matching 11 bases. Germline assignment: CDR1 MGHRA and CDR2 YSYEKL. Trimming cost V 4 bases and J 2 bases; bases outside gene matches: 4. The CDR3 has 15 residues. The CDR3: CASSLGQGDPYEQYF. CDR3 sequence (DNA): TGCGCCAGCAGCCTGGGACAGGGGGACCCCTACGAGCAGTACTTC.

This clonotype was seen repeatedly, ten times or more. The CDR3 sequence: CASSDRGEREAFF. CDR3 sequence (DNA): TGTGCCAGCAGTGACAGGGGCGAGAGGGAAGCTTTCTTT. The chain uses TRBV5-5 and TRBJ1-1; TRBD1 agrees at 8 bases. Germline V gene sequence: CDR1 SGHKS, CDR2 YYEKEE (reference sequence). This CDR3 contains 13 residues. With 5 bases clipped from V and 8 bases from J, the junction kept 8 bases outside the gene matches.

The rearrangement uses TRBV29-1 and TRBJ2-2; D is possibly TRBD2 (5 bases). The V end was cut by 4 bases, the J end by 1 base, with 7 bases between. The V gene's germline CDR1 is SQVTM and CDR2 ANQGSEA. The CDR3 contains 13 residues. The CDR3 DNA sequence: TGCAGCGTTGGACGGGGGAACACCGGGGAGCTGTTTTTT. Translated: CSVGRGNTGELFF.

This clonotype was counted at least ten times. The chain carries TRBV6-5 and TRBJ2-1; 7 nucleotides align to TRBD1. Germline values: CDR1 MNHEY, CDR2 SVGAGI. This CDR3 is 16 amino acids long. With 0 bases clipped from V and 2 bases from J, the junction kept 4 bases outside the gene matches. The CDR3 DNA follows: TGTGCCAGCAGTTACTCAACAGGGGTGACCTACAATGAGCAGTTCTTC. Translated, it gives CASSYSTGVTYNEQFF.

V and J are TRBV3-1 and TRBJ2-2, with 8 nucleotides matching TRBD2. Germline CDR1 and CDR2: LGHDT and YNNKEL (reference sequence). The CDR3 contains 15 residues. V shed 6 bases, J shed 3 bases, and the junction held 6 bases outside the gene matches. CDR3 sequence: CASSYLAGHTGELFF. CDR3 bases: TGTGCCAGCAGTTACCTAGCGGGTCACACCGGGGAGCTGTTTTTT.

The chain recombines TRBV29-1 with TRBJ1-5, with a weak D call TRBD1 (5 bases). The CDR3 is made up of 14 amino acids. The germline V and J ends were trimmed by 4 bases and 4 bases, with 14 bases remaining between them. Per the germline V gene, CDR1 is SQVTM and CDR2 is ANQGSEA. CDR3 nucleotides: TGCAGCGTTGTGGAGGGGATGGGAAATCAGCCCCAGCATTTT. Its translation is CSVVEGMGNQPQHF. Looking up the rest from reference TRBV29-1 and TRBJ1-5 gives the full variable domain: SAVISQKPSRDICQRGTSLTIQCQVDSQVTMMFWYRQQPGQSLTLIATANQGSEATYESGFVIDKFPISRPNLTFSTLTVSNMSPEDSSIYLCSVVEGMGNQPQHFGDGTRLSIL.

The table lists this clonotype with a few counts. This chain links TRBV11-2 with TRBJ2-1; 12 bases align to TRBD2. Germline lookup yields CDR1 SGHAT and CDR2 FQNNGV. The CDR3 has 15 amino acids. With V trimmed by 5 bases and J by 4 bases, 3 bases remained unmatched. The CDR3 DNA reads as TGTGCCAGCAGCCCAACTAGCGGGGGGTACAATGAGCAGTTCTTC. This sequence encodes CASSPTSGGYNEQFF.